This passage covers 15 T cell receptor beta chains from one sample sequenced in a study of T cells in Graves' hyperthyroidism and ophthalmopathy. Researchers took RNA transcripts and amplified the TCR beta CDR3 regions from them. The HTBI primer set was used in a first-round RT-PCR of the TCR CDR3. TCRdb re-derived calls from the multiplex PCR reads in MiXCR, one entry per CDR3 protein. The sample consists of 450,000 to 650,000 distinct CDR3 sequences, approximately 15% of them appearing once. The specimen was blood. These receptors were obtained from a woman younger than 30 with Graves' ophthalmopathy.

This clonotype was detected many times. This sequence joins TRBV20-1 and TRBJ2-1; 8 bases are shared with TRBD1. Germline V CDR1 and CDR2: DFQATT, SNEGSKA (reference sequence). This CDR3 is 15 amino acids long. V was pared by 5 bases and J by 0 bases, with 6 bases of the junction left unmatched. In nucleotides, the CDR3 is TGCAGTGCTTACCCGGACAGGGCCTCCTACAATGAGCAGTTCTTC. This gives the protein CSAYPDRASYNEQFF.

This clonotype was picked up many times. The genes are TRBV28 and TRBJ1-2; 8 bases are a match to TRBD1. Germline V gives CDR1 MDHEN, CDR2 SYDVKM. The CDR3 is made up of 14 amino acids. J was trimmed by 4 bases and V by 8 bases; bases with no gene match: 9. In DNA, the CDR3 is TGTGCCAGCTCCGAGGACAGGGATCCCTATGGCTACACCTTC. Translated, it gives CASSEDRDPYGYTF.

The chain is built from TRBV9 and TRBJ2-7; D is undetermined. The CDR3 contains 13 residues. V dropped 1 base and J dropped 2 bases, with 7 bases sitting between them. CDR1 is SGDLS, CDR2 YYNGEE, per germline. CDR3 bases: TGTGCCAGCAGCGTAAAGCCGGCCTACGAGCAGTACTTC. The encoded protein is CASSVKPAYEQYF.

This clonotype has a count of ten or more. The V gene is TRBV3-1, the J gene TRBJ2-1, with 13 bases aligning to TRBD2. V lost 3 bases to trimming and J lost 3 bases; unmatched junction nucleotides: 11. CDR1 and CDR2 (germline): LGHDT, YNNKEL (reference sequence). The CDR3 totals 19 residues. The CDR3 DNA sequence: TGTGCCAGCAGCCACCAAGGGGGACTAGCGGGATACTACTACAATGAGCAGTTCTTC. This gives the protein CASSHQGGLAGYYYNEQFF.

Of note for this clonotype: A much more abundant neighbour one base away suggests this may be a read error. The chain carries TRBV27 and TRBJ1-6; unclear D gene. CDR3 length equals 14 residues. Germline loops: CDR1 MNHEY, CDR2 SMNVEV (reference sequence). CDR3 sequence: CASTREAYNSPLYF. The CDR3 nucleotides read TGTGCCAGCACCCGGGAAGCCTATAATTCACCCCTCTACTTT.

This clonotype turned up a few times. A junction boundary mismatches the germline segment, possibly from a read error. This rearrangement joins TRBV20-1 to TRBJ2-1, with D maybe TRBD2 (5 bases). Germline values: CDR1 DFQATT, CDR2 SNEGSKA (reference sequence). The CDR3 totals 16 residues. The DNA of the CDR3 is TGCAGTGCTGGGAGAGCGGAGCTGGTCTCCCACAATGAGCAGTTCTTC. Translation gives CSAGRAELVSHNEQFF.

This clonotype came up a few times. The rearrangement uses TRBV5-4 and TRBJ2-1, with D tentatively TRBD1 or TRBD2 (5 bases each). V lost 7 bases to trimming and J lost 6 bases, with 14 bases between them. Germline V gives CDR1 SGHNT, CDR2 YYREEE (reference sequence). This CDR3 is built from 13 residues. The CDR3 bases are TGTGCCAGCCCCTCCCCTGGGGGCAATGAGCAGTTCTTC. Its protein is CASPSPGGNEQFF.

This clonotype was observed at least ten times. The gene calls are TRBV18 and TRBJ2-7, with 11 positions matching TRBD1. This CDR3 spans 16 amino acids. V was pared by 6 bases and J by 2 bases, with 9 bases of the junction left unmatched. Germline V CDR1 and CDR2: KGHSH, LQKENI. The CDR3 sequence is CASSWTGGVETYEQYF. In nucleotides, the CDR3 is TGTGCCAGCTCCTGGACAGGGGGCGTCGAAACCTACGAGCAGTACTTC.

Ten or more counts support this clonotype. The chain joins TRBV19 to TRBJ1-1; 7 bases agree with TRBD1. V lost 4 bases to trimming and J lost 4 bases; unmatched junction nucleotides: 9. The CDR3 spans 15 residues. Germline V gene sequence: CDR1 LNHDA, CDR2 SQIVND (reference sequence). CDR3 DNA sequence: TGTGCCAGTAGTAACCCGACAGGGAGGTTCACTGAAGCTTTCTTT. Its protein is CASSNPTGRFTEAFF.

This clonotype was picked up a small number of times. The chain couples TRBV6-1 to TRBJ1-2; 12 positions match TRBD1. This CDR3 contains 15 residues. Unmatched junction bases numbered 8, after V lost 7 bases and J lost 5 bases. Germline CDR1 reads MNHNS; CDR2 reads SASEGT. The CDR3 reads CASTPWDRGRYGYTF. DNA for the CDR3: TGTGCCAGCACCCCTTGGGACAGGGGGCGTTATGGCTACACCTTC.

At least ten counts were recorded for this clonotype. The rearrangement joins TRBV6-4 to TRBJ1-1, with D possibly being TRBD1 (5 bases). The ends were cut back, 2 bases at V and 6 bases at J, with 10 bases in the middle. The CDR3 is 13 residues long. Germline CDR1 reads MRHNA; CDR2 reads SNTAGT. The CDR3 nucleotides are TGTGCCAGCAGTGACATGCAGGGAGCTGAAGCTTTCTTT. It codes for CASSDMQGAEAFF.

This clonotype was seen ten or more times. This chain joins TRBV6-2 or TRBV6-3 and TRBJ1-5; D ambiguous. The germline V gene has CDR1 MNHEY and CDR2 SVGEGT. The length of the CDR3 is 14 residues. The V and J ends lost 4 bases and 4 bases respectively, with 11 bases between them. CDR3: CASSSGSSNQPQHF. The DNA of the CDR3 is TGTGCCAGCAGTTCCGGGTCCTCGAATCAGCCCCAGCATTTT.

At least ten counts were recorded for this clonotype. This chain connects TRBV5-6 to TRBJ2-1; 8 bases align to TRBD2. CDR1 and CDR2 (germline): SGHDT, YYEEEE. This CDR3 has 15 residues. V lost 1 base and J lost 9; bases outside the gene matches: 9. The CDR3 here is CASSLQSGRRSEQFF. The CDR3 nucleotides read TGTGCCAGCAGCTTGCAAAGCGGGAGAAGAAGTGAGCAGTTCTTC.

V gene TRBV5-6 combines with J gene TRBJ2-2, with TRBD2 matching 7 bases. CDR1 is SGHDT, CDR2 YYEEEE, per germline. The CDR3 runs to 15 residues. Trimming removed 5 bases from V and 1 base from J; junction bases left unmatched: 5. CDR3 nucleotides: TGTGCCAGCAGTTATAGCGGGCTGAACACCGGGGAGCTGTTTTTT. This encodes CASSYSGLNTGELFF.

This clonotype was seen many times. V is TRBV28 and J is TRBJ2-6, with 7 positions matching TRBD1. J gave up 0 bases and V 1 base, and 6 bases lay outside the gene matches. This CDR3 is 18 amino acids long. Per the germline V gene, CDR1 is MDHEN and CDR2 is SYDVKM. Here the CDR3 DNA reads TGTGCCAGCAGTTTATCAGTAGGGGGCCTCTCTGGGGCCAACGTCCTGACTTTC. The encoded protein is CASSLSVGGLSGANVLTF.